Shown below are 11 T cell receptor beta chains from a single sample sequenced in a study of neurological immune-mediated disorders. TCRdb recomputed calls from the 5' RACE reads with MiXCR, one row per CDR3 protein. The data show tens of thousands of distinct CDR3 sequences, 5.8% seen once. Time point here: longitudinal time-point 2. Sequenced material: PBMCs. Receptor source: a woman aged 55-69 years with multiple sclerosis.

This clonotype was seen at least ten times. The CDR3 protein is CASSSHILLAGGHYEQFF. In DNA, the CDR3 is TGTGCCAGCAGCTCTCACATTCTACTAGCGGGGGGGCACTATGAGCAGTTCTTC. This chain links TRBV7-6 with TRBJ2-1; TRBD2 agrees at 13 bases. The trim removed 4 bases at V and 8 bases at J, leaving 14 bases unmatched. CDR3 size: 18 residues. Per the germline V gene, CDR1 is SGHVS and CDR2 is FNYEAQ.

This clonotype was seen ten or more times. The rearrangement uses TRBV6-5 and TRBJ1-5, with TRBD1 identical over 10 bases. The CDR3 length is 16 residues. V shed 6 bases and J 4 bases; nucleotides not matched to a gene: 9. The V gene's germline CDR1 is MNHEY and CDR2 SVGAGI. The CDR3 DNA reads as TGTGCCAGCAGCCGAGGGTCGGGACAGGGGAATCAGCCCCAGCATTTT. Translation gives CASSRGSGQGNQPQHF.

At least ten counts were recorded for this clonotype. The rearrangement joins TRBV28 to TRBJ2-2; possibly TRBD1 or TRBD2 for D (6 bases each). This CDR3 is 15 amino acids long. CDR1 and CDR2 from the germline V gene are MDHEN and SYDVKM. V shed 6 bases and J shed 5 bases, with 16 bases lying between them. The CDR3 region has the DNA TGTGCCAGCAGGTCTCAGGGGACTTGGACCGGGGAGCTGTTTTTT. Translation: CASRSQGTWTGELFF. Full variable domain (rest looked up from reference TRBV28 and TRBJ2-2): DVKVTQSSRYLVKRTGEKVFLECVQDMDHENMFWYRQDPGLGLRLIYFSYDVKMKEKGDIPEGYSVSREKKERFSLILESASTNQTSMYLCASRSQGTWTGELFFGEGSRLTVL.

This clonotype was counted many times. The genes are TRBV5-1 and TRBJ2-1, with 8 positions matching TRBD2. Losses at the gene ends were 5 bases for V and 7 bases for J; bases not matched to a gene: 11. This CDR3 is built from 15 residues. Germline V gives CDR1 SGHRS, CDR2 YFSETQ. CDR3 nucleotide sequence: TGCGCCAGCAGTCATCTAGCGGGCGAGGGGAATGAGCAGTTCTTC. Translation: CASSHLAGEGNEQFF.

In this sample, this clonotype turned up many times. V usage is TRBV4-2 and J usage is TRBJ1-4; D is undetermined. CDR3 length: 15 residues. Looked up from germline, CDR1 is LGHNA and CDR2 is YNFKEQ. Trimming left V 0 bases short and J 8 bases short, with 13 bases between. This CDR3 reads CASSQEQGFGEKLFF. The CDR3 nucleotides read TGTGCCAGCAGCCAAGAACAAGGGTTTGGGGAAAAACTGTTTTTT.

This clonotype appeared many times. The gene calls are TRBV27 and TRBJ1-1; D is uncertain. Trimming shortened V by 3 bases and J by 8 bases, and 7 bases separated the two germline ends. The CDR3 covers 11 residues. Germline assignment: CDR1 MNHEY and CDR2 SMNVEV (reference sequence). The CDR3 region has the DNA TGTGCCAGCAGTTTTGCGGGGGAAGCTTTCTTT. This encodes CASSFAGEAFF.

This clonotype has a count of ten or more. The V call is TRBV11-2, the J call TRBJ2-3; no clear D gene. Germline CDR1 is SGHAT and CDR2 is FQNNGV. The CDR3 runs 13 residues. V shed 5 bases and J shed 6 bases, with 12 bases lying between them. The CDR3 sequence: CASSAQQGDTQYF. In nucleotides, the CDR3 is TGTGCCAGCAGCGCACAACAAGGGGATACGCAGTATTTT.

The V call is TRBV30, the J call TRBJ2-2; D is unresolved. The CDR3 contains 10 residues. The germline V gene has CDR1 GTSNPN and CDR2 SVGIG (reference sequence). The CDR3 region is CVCRTGELFF. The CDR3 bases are TGTGTCTGTCGAACCGGGGAGCTGTTTTTT. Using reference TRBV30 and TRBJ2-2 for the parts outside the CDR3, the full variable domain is SQTIHQWPATLVQPVGSPLSLECTVEGTSNPNLYWYRQAAGRGLQLLFYSVGIGQISSEVPQNLSASRPQDRQFILSSKKLLLSDSGFYLCVCRTGELFFGEGSRLTVL.

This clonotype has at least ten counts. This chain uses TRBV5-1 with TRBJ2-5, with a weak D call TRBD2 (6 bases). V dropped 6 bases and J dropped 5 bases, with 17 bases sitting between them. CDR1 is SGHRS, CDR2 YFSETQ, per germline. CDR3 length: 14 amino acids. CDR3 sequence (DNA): TGCGCCAGCAAAAGGGGACTCGCGGTTGAGACCCAGTACTTC. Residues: CASKRGLAVETQYF.

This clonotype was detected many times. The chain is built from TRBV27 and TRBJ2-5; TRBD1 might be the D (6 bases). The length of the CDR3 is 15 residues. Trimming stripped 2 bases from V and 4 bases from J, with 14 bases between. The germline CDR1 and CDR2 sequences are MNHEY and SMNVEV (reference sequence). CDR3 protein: CASSLATGSGETQYF. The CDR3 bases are TGTGCCAGCAGTTTAGCTACAGGGTCGGGAGAGACCCAGTACTTC.

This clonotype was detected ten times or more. The CDR3 DNA follows: TGTGCCAGCAGTTTATTGGGCGGACTCTATGGCTACACCTTC. Its translation is CASSLLGGLYGYTF. This rearrangement joins TRBV28 to TRBJ1-2, with D hard to call. Germline V gene sequence: CDR1 MDHEN, CDR2 SYDVKM. The CDR3 contains 14 residues. Trimming removed 1 base at V and 4 bases at J, with 10 bases between.